The sequence of this T cell receptor (beta chain) was determined in a study of T cell repertoires in cytomegalovirus infection. Each CDR3 protein gets one entry after TCRdb re-called the reads with MiXCR. The sample holds approximately 190,000 distinct CDR3 sequences, approximately 28% seen once. The CDR3 extends over 16 amino acids. Trimming pared 1 base from V and 4 bases from J, leaving 16 bases between. The V gene's germline CDR1 is SGHVS and CDR2 FQNEAQ. This clonotype has ten or more counts. The source of this sequence is a human donor in good health (CMV status not recorded). Some clones in this sample may be carry-over from other donors' samples. Sequencing was carried out using PBMCs. V usage is TRBV7-8 and J usage is TRBJ1-1, with D unclear. This CDR3 is CASSLGSQVGGTEAFF. Here the CDR3 DNA reads TGTGCCAGCAGCTTAGGAAGCCAGGTGGGCGGCACTGAAGCTTTCTTT. The full variable domain, with the rest looked up from reference TRBV7-8 and TRBJ1-1, is GAGVSQSPRYKVAKRGQDVALRCDPISGHVSLFWYQQALGQGPEFLTYFQNEAQLDKSGLPSDRFFAERPEGSVSTLKIQRTQQEDSAVYLCASSLGSQVGGTEAFFGQGTRLTVV.